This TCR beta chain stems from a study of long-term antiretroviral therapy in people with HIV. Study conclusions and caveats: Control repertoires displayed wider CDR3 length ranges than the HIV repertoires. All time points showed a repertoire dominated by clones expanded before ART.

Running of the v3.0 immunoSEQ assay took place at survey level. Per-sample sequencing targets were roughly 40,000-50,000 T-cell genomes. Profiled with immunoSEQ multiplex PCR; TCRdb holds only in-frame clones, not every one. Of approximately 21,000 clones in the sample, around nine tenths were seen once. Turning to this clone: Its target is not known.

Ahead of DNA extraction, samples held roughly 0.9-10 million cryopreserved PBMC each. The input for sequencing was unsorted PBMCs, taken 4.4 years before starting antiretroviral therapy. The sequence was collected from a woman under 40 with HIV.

CDR3 sequence (DNA): TGTGCCAGCAGCTCCCGGGCAATAGCTGGGGGGCGGGAGACCCAGTACTTC. This sequence encodes CASSSRAIAGGRETQYF. The chain carries TRBV7-9 and TRBJ2-5, with D perhaps assigned TRBD1 or TRBD2 (6 bases each). The CDR3 extends over 17 amino acids. V was pared by 4 bases and J by 5 bases, with 23 bases between. Germline lookup yields CDR1 SEHNR and CDR2 FQNEAQ (reference sequence).